Below are 19 T cell receptor beta chains sequenced from a single sample in a study of cytomegalovirus exposure and HLA in healthy donors. The study ran its PCR with 60 Vbeta and 13 Jbeta primers. The data were produced by immunoSEQ multiplex PCR, yet TCRdb's version contains in-frame clones alone and is incomplete. The repertoire holds about 130,000 clones, with around 78% as singletons. Material for sequencing was PBMCs. These receptors all stem from a woman between 45 and 60 years old in good health and CMV-seronegative.

V usage is TRBV28 and J usage is TRBJ1-3; TRBD1 aligns across 8 bases. Germline CDR1 and CDR2: MDHEN and SYDVKM. Losses at the gene ends were 5 bases for V and 2 bases for J; bases not matched to a gene: 14. The CDR3 totals 18 residues. The CDR3 sequence is CASSPLRLTGEPGNTIYF. Here the CDR3 DNA reads TGTGCCAGCAGTCCGCTTCGCCTGACAGGGGAGCCTGGAAACACCATATATTTT.

The CDR3 is CASSLVFGSHYEQYF. Written as DNA, the CDR3 is TGTGCCAGCAGCTTAGTCTTCGGGAGCCACTACGAGCAGTACTTC. This chain connects TRBV7-2 to TRBJ2-7, with a tentative D call TRBD2 (6 bases). CDR3 size: 15 residues. Per germline, CDR1 SGHTA and CDR2 FQGNSA. V was shortened by 1 base and J by 3 bases, with 13 bases between the two germline ends.

The gene calls are TRBV7-2 and TRBJ2-1; D is ambiguous. The CDR3 runs 12 residues. The germline V gene encodes CDR1 SGHTA and CDR2 FQGNSA. V was clipped by 8 bases and J by 1 base, with 6 bases between them. The CDR3 region is CASLESYNEQFF. In DNA, the CDR3 is TGTGCCAGCCTGGAGTCCTACAATGAGCAGTTCTTC.

The V and J genes are TRBV9 and TRBJ1-2; TRBD1 aligns across 7 bases. Trimming cost V 3 bases and J 6 bases; bases outside gene matches: 2. The germline V gene encodes CDR1 SGDLS and CDR2 YYNGEE. The CDR3 contains 12 residues. The CDR3 nucleotides are TGTGCCAGCAGCGGGACAGGTGATGGCTACACCTTC. Translated, it gives CASSGTGDGYTF.

This clone was seen once. V usage is TRBV18 and J usage is TRBJ1-3; D is ambiguous. V was pared by 0 bases and J by 0 bases, with 9 bases between. CDR1 and CDR2 (germline): KGHSH, LQKENI. The CDR3 has 16 residues. CDR3 nucleotides: TGTGCCAGCTCACCACCCGACTCCGTCTCTGGAAACACCATATATTTT. Translation gives CASSPPDSVSGNTIYF.

The chain couples TRBV7-9 to TRBJ2-1, with 9 bases that match TRBD2. This CDR3 spans 19 amino acids. Germline CDR1 reads SEHNR; CDR2 reads FQNEAQ (reference sequence). Germline trimming cut 5 bases from V and 0 bases from J; bases unmatched to any gene: 14. The CDR3, as DNA: TGTGCCAGCAGCCCAAGGGTAGCGGGGGCCGCTAGCTCCTACAATGAGCAGTTCTTC. Translation gives CASSPRVAGAASSYNEQFF.

The CDR3 nucleotides read TGTGCCAGCAACCCGGGAGGGTTGAACACTGAAGCTTTCTTT. Protein product: CASNPGGLNTEAFF. The chain links TRBV25-1 to TRBJ1-1, with unresolved D. CDR3 length: 14 amino acids. Between the trimmed V and J ends, which lost 7 bases and 0 bases, there was a span of 12 bases. Germline lookup yields CDR1 MGHDK and CDR2 SYGVNS.

The chain uses TRBV4-3 and TRBJ1-2; D gene ambiguous. The germline V gene encodes CDR1 LGHNA and CDR2 YSLEER. Trimming pared 1 base from V and 4 bases from J, leaving 13 bases between. This CDR3 spans 15 amino acids. CDR3 bases: TGCGCCAGCAGCCAAGGTGTTTCAGAAAGCTATGGCTACACCTTC. Residues: CASSQGVSESYGYTF.

The chain is built from TRBV5-6 and TRBJ2-1, with 9 nucleotides matching TRBD2. V lost 4 bases to trimming and J lost 5 bases; unmatched junction nucleotides: 10. CDR3 size: 16 residues. Germline V gene lookup returns CDR1 SGHDT and CDR2 YYEEEE. The DNA of the CDR3 is TGTGCCAGCAGCCCGGGACTAGCCCGAAGGAACAATGAGCAGTTCTTC. Protein product: CASSPGLARRNNEQFF. Full variable domain (rest looked up from reference TRBV5-6 and TRBJ2-1): DAGVTQSPTHLIKTRGQQVTLRCSPKSGHDTVSWYQQALGQGPQFIFQYYEEEERQRGNFPDRFSGHQFPNYSSELNVNALLLGDSALYLCASSPGLARRNNEQFFGPGTRLTVL.

V is TRBV27 and J is TRBJ2-7; D gene unclear. The V end lost 6 bases, the J end lost 2 bases, and 14 bases lay between the germline ends. The CDR3 loop spans 14 amino acids. Germline assignment: CDR1 MNHEY and CDR2 SMNVEV (reference sequence). The CDR3 protein is CASRNIPSTYEQYF. CDR3 nucleotide sequence: TGTGCCAGCAGAAACATACCATCCACCTACGAGCAGTACTTC.

The V and J genes are TRBV2 and TRBJ1-3; D perhaps matches TRBD1 (6 bases). The CDR3 runs to 15 residues. Germline values: CDR1 SNHLY, CDR2 FYNNEI. Trimming stripped 4 bases from V and 0 bases from J, with 10 bases between. In DNA form, the CDR3 reads TGTGCCAGCAGTGGGGGGCGCCTCTCTGGAAACACCATATATTTT. It encodes CASSGGRLSGNTIYF. Filled out from reference TRBV2 and TRBJ1-3, the complete variable domain reads EPEVTQTPSHQVTQMGQEVILRCVPISNHLYFYWYRQILGQKVEFLVSFYNNEISEKSEIFDDQFSVERPDGSNFTLKIRSTKLEDSAMYFCASSGGRLSGNTIYFGEGSWLTVV.

The chain joins TRBV9 to TRBJ2-1, with 7 bases identical to TRBD2. Losses at the gene ends were 3 bases for V and 7 bases for J; bases not matched to a gene: 7. CDR3 size: 14 residues. CDR1 is SGDLS and CDR2 is YYNGEE in the germline V gene. DNA of the CDR3: TGTGCCAGCAGCGGCGGGAGAGGGAGAAATGAGCAGTTCTTC. It translates to CASSGGRGRNEQFF.

This clone was seen a few times. The CDR3 DNA reads as TGCGCCAGCAGCCAGCCCGGTGAAAAACTGTTTTTT. This sequence encodes CASSQPGEKLFF. The chain employs TRBV4-1 and TRBJ1-4; D unresolved. This CDR3 has 12 residues. V lost 3 bases and J 7 bases, leaving 6 bases between the germline ends. Germline V CDR1 and CDR2: MGHRA, YSYEKL.

The chain has TRBV2 and TRBJ1-1; D not certain. The V end was cut by 3 bases, the J end by 5 bases, with 4 bases between. This CDR3 spans 11 amino acids. CDR1 and CDR2 (germline): SNHLY, FYNNEI. The CDR3 coding sequence is TGTGCCAGCAGTGACAGTACTGAAGCTTTCTTT. This encodes CASSDSTEAFF.

This clone has only a few counts. The chain recombines TRBV30 with TRBJ1-2, with 10 bases lining up with TRBD1. The CDR3 consists of 14 residues. From germline, CDR1 is GTSNPN and CDR2 SVGIG (reference sequence). Unmatched junction bases numbered 12, after V lost 6 bases and J lost 8 bases. CDR3 sequence reads: CACSPFGQGDGYTF. CDR3 in DNA: TGTGCCTGCTCCCCCTTTGGACAGGGGGACGGCTACACCTTC.

This chain connects TRBV5-1 to TRBJ2-7; TRBD1 aligns across 7 bases. In germline, CDR1 is SGHRS, CDR2 YFSETQ. This CDR3 has 14 amino acids. Trimming removed 3 bases from V and 4 bases from J; junction bases left unmatched: 7. For the CDR3, the DNA is TGCGCCAGCAGCTACCCGGACAGGTCGTACGAGCAGTACTTC. Translation: CASSYPDRSYEQYF.

The count of this clone is one. V is TRBV9 and J is TRBJ1-1; possibly TRBD1 for D (5 bases). Per germline, CDR1 SGDLS and CDR2 YYNGEE. V lost 4 bases to trimming and J lost 5 bases, with 12 bases between them. The CDR3 is 13 residues long. CDR3 amino acids: CASSPLGGTEAFF. In DNA, the CDR3 is TGTGCCAGCAGCCCACTGGGGGGGACTGAAGCTTTCTTT. Variable domain in full (rest from reference TRBV9 and TRBJ1-1): DSGVTQTPKHLITATGQRVTLRCSPRSGDLSVYWYQQSLDQGLQFLIQYYNGEERAKGNILERFSAQQFPDLHSELNLSSLELGDSALYFCASSPLGGTEAFFGQGTRLTVV.

The V call is TRBV29-1, the J call TRBJ2-3; the match to TRBD1 covers 7 bases. The V gene's germline CDR1 is SQVTM and CDR2 ANQGSEA. The CDR3 covers 14 residues. With 7 bases clipped from V and 2 bases from J, the junction kept 9 bases outside the gene matches. CDR3 sequence: CSAHSGTDTDTQYF. Written as DNA, the CDR3 is TGCAGCGCACACTCCGGGACAGACACAGATACGCAGTATTTT.

The chain recombines TRBV5-1 with TRBJ2-1; 9 positions match TRBD1. The CDR3 contains 16 residues. The ends lost 0 bases at V and 3 bases at J; junction bases unmatched: 4. Germline-derived CDR1 and CDR2 are SGHRS and YFSETQ. The CDR3 DNA reads as TGCGCCAGCAGCTTGGGGGACAGGGTCGTCTACAATGAGCAGTTCTTC. This translates into CASSLGDRVVYNEQFF. Combining the CDR3 with reference TRBV5-1 and TRBJ2-1 gives the whole variable domain KAGVTQTPRYLIKTRGQQVTLSCSPISGHRSVSWYQQTPGQGLQFLFEYFSETQRNKGNFPGRFSGRQFSNSRSEMNVSTLELGDSALYLCASSLGDRVVYNEQFFGPGTRLTVL.